This T cell receptor (beta chain) is drawn from a study of T cells in Graves' hyperthyroidism and ophthalmopathy. What was amplified from RNA transcripts were TCR beta CDR3 regions. First-round RT-PCR of the TCR CDR3 relied on the HTBI primer set. TCRdb re-derived calls from the multiplex PCR reads in MiXCR, one entry per CDR3 protein. Among approximately 150,000 distinct CDR3 sequences listed, about 9% were seen once. The CDR3 totals 16 residues. The germline CDR1 and CDR2 sequences are KGHDR and SFDVKD. The junction had 2 bases not matched to a gene; V was cut back by 3 bases and J by 0 bases. This clonotype was observed many times.

The clonotype was recovered from a young woman with Graves' hyperthyroidism that later progressed to Graves' ophthalmopathy. The sequencing input was blood. This rearrangement joins TRBV24-1 to TRBJ2-1; 9 positions match TRBD2. For the CDR3, the DNA is TGTGCCACCAGTGATGTGACTAGCGGCTCCTACAATGAGCAGTTCTTC. Translated: CATSDVTSGSYNEQFF.